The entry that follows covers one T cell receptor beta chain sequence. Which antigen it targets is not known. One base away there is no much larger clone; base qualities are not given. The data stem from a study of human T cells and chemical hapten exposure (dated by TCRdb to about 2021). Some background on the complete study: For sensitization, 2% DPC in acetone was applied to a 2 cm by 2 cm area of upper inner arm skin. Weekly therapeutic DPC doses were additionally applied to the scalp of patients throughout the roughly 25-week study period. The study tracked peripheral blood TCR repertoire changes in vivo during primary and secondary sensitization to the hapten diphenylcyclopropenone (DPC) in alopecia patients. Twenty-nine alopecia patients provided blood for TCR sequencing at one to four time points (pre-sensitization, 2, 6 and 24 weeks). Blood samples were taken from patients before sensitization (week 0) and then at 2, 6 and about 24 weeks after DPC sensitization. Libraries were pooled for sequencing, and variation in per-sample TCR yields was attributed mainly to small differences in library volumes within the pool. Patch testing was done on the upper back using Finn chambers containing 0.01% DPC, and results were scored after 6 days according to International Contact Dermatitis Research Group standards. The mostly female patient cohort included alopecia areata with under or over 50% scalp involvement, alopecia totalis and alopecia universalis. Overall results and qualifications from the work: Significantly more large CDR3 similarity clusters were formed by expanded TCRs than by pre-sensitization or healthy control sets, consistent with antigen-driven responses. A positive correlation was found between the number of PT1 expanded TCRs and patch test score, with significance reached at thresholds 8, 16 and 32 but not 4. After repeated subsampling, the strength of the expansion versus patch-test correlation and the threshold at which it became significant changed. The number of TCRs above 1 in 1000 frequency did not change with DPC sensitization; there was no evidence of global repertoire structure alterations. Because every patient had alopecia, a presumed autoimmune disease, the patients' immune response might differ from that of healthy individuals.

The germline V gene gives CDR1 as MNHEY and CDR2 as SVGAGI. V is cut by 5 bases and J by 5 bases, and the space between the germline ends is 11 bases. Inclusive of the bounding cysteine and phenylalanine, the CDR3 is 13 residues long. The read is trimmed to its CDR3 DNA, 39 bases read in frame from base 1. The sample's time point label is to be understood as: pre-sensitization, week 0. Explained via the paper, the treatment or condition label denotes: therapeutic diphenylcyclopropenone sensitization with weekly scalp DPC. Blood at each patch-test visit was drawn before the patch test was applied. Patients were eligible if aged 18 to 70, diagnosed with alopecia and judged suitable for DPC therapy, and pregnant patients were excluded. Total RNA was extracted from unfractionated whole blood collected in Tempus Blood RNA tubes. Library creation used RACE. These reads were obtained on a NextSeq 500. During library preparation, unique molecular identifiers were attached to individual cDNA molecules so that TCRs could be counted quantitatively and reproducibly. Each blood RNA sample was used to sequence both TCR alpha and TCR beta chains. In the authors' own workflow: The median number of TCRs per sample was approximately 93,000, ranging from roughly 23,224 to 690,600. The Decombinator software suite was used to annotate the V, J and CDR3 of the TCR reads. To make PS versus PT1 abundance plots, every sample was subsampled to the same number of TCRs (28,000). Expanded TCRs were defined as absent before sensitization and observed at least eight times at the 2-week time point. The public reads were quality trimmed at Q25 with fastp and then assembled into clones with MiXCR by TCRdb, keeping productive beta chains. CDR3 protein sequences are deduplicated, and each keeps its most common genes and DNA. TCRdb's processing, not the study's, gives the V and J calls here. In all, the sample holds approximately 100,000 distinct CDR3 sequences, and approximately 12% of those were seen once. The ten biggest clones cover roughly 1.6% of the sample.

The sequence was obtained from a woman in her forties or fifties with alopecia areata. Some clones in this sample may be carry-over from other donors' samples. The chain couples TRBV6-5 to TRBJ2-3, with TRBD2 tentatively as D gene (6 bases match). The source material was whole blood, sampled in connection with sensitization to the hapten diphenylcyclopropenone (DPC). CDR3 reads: CASSLEAGDTQYF. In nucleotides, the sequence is TGTGCCAGCAGTCTGGAAGCGGGAGATACGCAGTATTTT.